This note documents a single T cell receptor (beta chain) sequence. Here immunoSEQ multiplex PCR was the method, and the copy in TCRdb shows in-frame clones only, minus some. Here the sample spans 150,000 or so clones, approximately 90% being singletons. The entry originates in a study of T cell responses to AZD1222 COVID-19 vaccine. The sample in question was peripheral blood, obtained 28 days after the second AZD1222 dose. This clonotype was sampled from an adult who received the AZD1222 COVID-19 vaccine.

CDR3 protein: CASSEPTSNYGYTF. DNA of the CDR3: TGTGCCAGCAGTGAACCTACGTCTAACTATGGCTACACCTTC. This chain joins TRBV2 and TRBJ1-2; no clear D. This CDR3 region has 14 residues. The germline V gene has CDR1 SNHLY and CDR2 FYNNEI. Trimming left V 2 bases short and J 0 bases short, with 7 bases between.